The 5 T cell receptor beta chains below were found in one sample sequenced in a study of regulatory T cells in long-lasting Graves disease. HTBI primers from iRepertoire and Arm-PCR of CDR3 regions yielded the TCR beta libraries. MiXCR was run by TCRdb on the multiplex PCR reads, yielding one entry per CDR3 protein. Altogether around 510,000 distinct CDR3 sequences are present, 20% being singletons, with the ten largest covering 6.5% to 8%. The sample's time point: persistent/refractory GD, antithyroid drugs over 5 years with positive TRAb. The TCR library was made from RNA that had been extracted from PBMCs in TRIzol. The sequencing used peripheral blood mononuclear cells (PBMCs), collected when the disease was refractory, from a patient treated with antithyroid drugs. The receptor set was obtained from a female donor with Graves disease.

This clonotype was picked up many times. This chain joins TRBV30 and TRBJ1-2; D remains ambiguous. Germline V gene data show CDR1 as GTSNPN and CDR2 as SVGIG (reference sequence). Deletions cut 2 bases from V and 2 bases from J, with 9 bases between. The CDR3 is made up of 13 amino acids. CDR3 bases: TGTGCCTGGAGTTATGACGAGAACTATGGCTACACCTTC. This encodes CAWSYDENYGYTF. Full variable domain (outside the CDR3, taken from reference TRBV30 and TRBJ1-2): SQTIHQWPATLVQPVGSPLSLECTVEGTSNPNLYWYRQAAGRGLQLLFYSVGIGQISSEVPQNLSASRPQDRQFILSSKKLLLSDSGFYLCAWSYDENYGYTFGSGTRLTVV.

This clonotype was seen ten or more times. The chain carries TRBV28 and TRBJ2-7; D perhaps matches TRBD2 (7 bases). The CDR3 is made up of 15 amino acids. V was clipped by 5 bases and J by 5 bases, with 19 bases between them. Germline CDR1 is MDHEN and CDR2 is SYDVKM. The CDR3 bases are TGTGCCAGCAGTGTCCTGGGGGGGGCGAGAAACGAGCAGTACTTC. Translated, it gives CASSVLGGARNEQYF.

This clonotype was counted only a few times. The chain uses TRBV28 and TRBJ2-3; D is uncertain. CDR3 length: 14 residues. CDR1 and CDR2 (germline): MDHEN, SYDVKM. V was cut by 5 bases and J by 2 bases, with 11 bases left in between. In DNA form, the CDR3 reads TGTGCCAGCAGTGTTAGCCAAAACACAGATACGCAGTATTTT. Protein: CASSVSQNTDTQYF.

The V gene is TRBV5-1, the J gene TRBJ1-3; 7 bases agree with TRBD1. Trimming took 4 bases from V and 0 from J; bases not matched to a gene: 4. The CDR3 has 15 amino acids. The V gene's germline CDR1 is SGHRS and CDR2 YFSETQ. DNA for the CDR3: TGCGCCAGCAGCCAGGGACAGACCTCTGGAAACACCATATATTTT. Its protein is CASSQGQTSGNTIYF. Complete variable domain (other parts from reference TRBV5-1 and TRBJ1-3): KAGVTQTPRYLIKTRGQQVTLSCSPISGHRSVSWYQQTPGQGLQFLFEYFSETQRNKGNFPGRFSGRQFSNSRSEMNVSTLELGDSALYLCASSQGQTSGNTIYFGEGSWLTVV.

In its sample, this clonotype was seen many times. V usage is TRBV29-1 and J usage is TRBJ1-1; D not resolved. CDR3 length: 13 amino acids. V lost 6 bases and J lost 5, with 16 bases in between. The germline CDR1 and CDR2 sequences are SQVTM and ANQGSEA. In DNA, the CDR3 is TGCAGCGTCGCAGGTGTAGCGAATACTGAAGCTTTCTTT. The encoded protein is CSVAGVANTEAFF.